These 17 T cell receptor beta chains were sequenced from one sample in a study of CD8+CD57+ T cells in acquired aplastic anemia. Previously, flow cytometry had revealed CD8+CD57+ cell expansion in the patients chosen for sequencing. Genomic DNA, serving as template, underwent TCR beta VDJ and CDR3 profiling. MiXCR was run by TCRdb on the reads, yielding one entry per CDR3 protein. The sample includes hundreds of thousands of distinct CDR3 sequences, under 40% of them seen just once. The sample comprised sorted CD4+, CD8+, or CD8+CD57+ T cells (not recorded which) from PBMCs. The receptors come from a human donor with aplastic anemia.

At least ten counts were recorded for this clonotype. This chain connects TRBV29-1 to TRBJ1-3; the D is unclear. CDR1 SQVTM and CDR2 ANQGSEA come from the germline V gene. The CDR3 is 14 amino acids. The V and J ends lost 2 bases and 0 bases respectively, with 8 bases between them. The CDR3 spells CSVEPGLSGNTIYF. The DNA of the CDR3 is TGCAGCGTTGAACCCGGACTCTCTGGAAACACCATATATTTT.

V usage is TRBV5-1 and J usage is TRBJ2-1; tentative D call: TRBD2 (5 bases). The germline V gene encodes CDR1 SGHRS and CDR2 YFSETQ. The CDR3 loop spans 13 amino acids. Trimming removed 6 bases from V and 5 bases from J, with 12 bases in between. For the CDR3, the DNA is TGCGCCAGCACCCCCCCGGGAAACAATGAGCAGTTCTTC. This encodes CASTPPGNNEQFF. The variable domain in full, with the rest retrieved from reference TRBV5-1 and TRBJ2-1, is KAGVTQTPRYLIKTRGQQVTLSCSPISGHRSVSWYQQTPGQGLQFLFEYFSETQRNKGNFPGRFSGRQFSNSRSEMNVSTLELGDSALYLCASTPPGNNEQFFGPGTRLTVL.

V is TRBV20-1 and J is TRBJ2-5; D perhaps matches TRBD2 (5 bases). Germline V gene sequence: CDR1 DFQATT, CDR2 SNEGSKA (reference sequence). The length of the CDR3 is 13 residues. Between the trimmed V and J ends, which lost 0 bases and 7 bases, there was a span of 12 bases. The CDR3 sequence is CSARDKGVATQYF. CDR3 nucleotide sequence: TGCAGTGCTAGAGATAAGGGAGTGGCGACCCAGTACTTC.

This clonotype was recorded once. An end of the junction does not agree with germline; a read error may underlie this. The chain recombines TRBV7-9 with TRBJ2-7; 10 bases are a match to TRBD2. Germline CDR1 is SEHNR and CDR2 is FQNEAQ (reference sequence). The CDR3 consists of 12 residues. The CDR3 reads CASSLAGVEQYF. The CDR3 nucleotides are TGTGCCAGCAGCCTAGCGGGGGTTGAGCAGTACTTC.

This clonotype occurred many times. The J gene is TRBJ2-7, the V gene TRBV20-1; D unresolved. The CDR3 contains 15 residues. The germline V and J ends were trimmed by 0 bases and 9 bases, with 21 bases remaining between them. Germline CDR1 reads DFQATT; CDR2 reads SNEGSKA (reference sequence). For the CDR3, the DNA is TGCAGTGCTAGAGACCTTGAGAAGACGAGCGCGCGGCAGTACTTC. Amino acid sequence: CSARDLEKTSARQYF.

The chain recombines TRBV7-3 with TRBJ2-7; the D gene is possibly TRBD1 (5 bases). V gave up 8 bases and J gave up 4 bases, with 15 bases separating them. Germline CDR1 reads SGHTA; CDR2 reads FQGTGA. The CDR3 loop spans 13 amino acids. CDR3 sequence reads: CASSPLGEYEQYF. In DNA form, the CDR3 reads TGTGCCAGCTCACCGCTAGGGGAATACGAGCAGTACTTC.

The CDR3 spells CASSPPDREQYF. CDR3 nucleotides: TGTGCCAGCTCACCACCGGACAGAGAGCAGTACTTC. This rearrangement joins TRBV18 to TRBJ2-7; possible D gene TRBD1, 6 bases. The CDR3 contains 12 residues. Deletions cut 0 bases from V and 7 bases from J, with 7 bases between. Per the germline V gene, CDR1 is KGHSH and CDR2 is LQKENI.

This clonotype was seen ten or more times. CDR3 bases: TGTGCCAGCAGCAAGATCGGGGTCTCCTACGAGCAGTACTTC. It encodes CASSKIGVSYEQYF. The genes are TRBV7-9 and TRBJ2-7, with D possibly TRBD2 on 5 matching bases. The CDR3 runs 14 residues. Trimming shortened V by 5 bases and J by 0 bases, and 11 bases separated the two germline ends. CDR1 SEHNR and CDR2 FQNEAQ come from the germline V gene (reference sequence).

This clonotype has at least ten counts. The chain has TRBV2 and TRBJ1-2, with 9 bases lining up with TRBD1. The CDR3 is 12 residues long. CDR1 and CDR2 (germline): SNHLY, FYNNEI. Trimming removed 6 bases from V and 4 bases from J; junction bases left unmatched: 0. The CDR3 loop reads CASRDRGYGYTF. DNA for the CDR3: TGTGCCAGCAGGGACAGGGGCTATGGCTACACCTTC.

CDR3 sequence (DNA): TGCGCCAGCAGCCAAGATCCGCCAACTAATGAAAAACTGTTTTTT. This encodes CASSQDPPTNEKLFF. The chain has TRBV4-1 and TRBJ1-4; D not resolved. V was shortened by 0 bases and J by 0 bases, with 5 bases between the two germline ends. Germline V gives CDR1 MGHRA, CDR2 YSYEKL. This CDR3 is 15 amino acids long.

This rearrangement joins TRBV29-1 to TRBJ1-4, with 7 nucleotides matching TRBD1. The CDR3 sequence is 15 residues long. Looked up from germline, CDR1 is SQVTM and CDR2 is ANQGSEA. J was trimmed by 4 bases and V by 5 bases; bases with no gene match: 10. In DNA form, the CDR3 reads TGCAGCGTTTCAACCCGGGACAGCTATAATGAAAAACTGTTTTTT. This gives the protein CSVSTRDSYNEKLFF.

This clonotype was recorded many times. This chain links TRBV12-3 or TRBV12-4 with TRBJ2-7; no reliable D call. The length of the CDR3 is 14 residues. V was shortened by 4 bases and J by 3 bases, with 13 bases between the two germline ends. CDR3 in amino acids: CASSSGSTFYEQYF. The DNA for the CDR3 is TGTGCCAGCAGTTCCGGATCCACCTTCTACGAGCAGTACTTC.

This clonotype was detected ten times or more. The chain links TRBV24-1 to TRBJ2-5, with D perhaps given as TRBD1 or TRBD2 (5 bases each). Germline assignment: CDR1 KGHDR and CDR2 SFDVKD. CDR3 length: 13 residues. Trimming removed 4 bases at V and 5 bases at J, with 10 bases between. The CDR3 nucleotides read TGTGCCACCAGTGACAGGGACCGTGAGACCCAGTACTTC. It codes for CATSDRDRETQYF.

This clonotype showed up just once. The chain recombines TRBV10-3 with TRBJ1-6; D not resolved. Germline CDR1 ENHRY, CDR2 SYGVKD. The CDR3 runs 12 residues. V lost 6 bases and J 17 bases, leaving 17 bases between the germline ends. CDR3 sequence: CAISGRADSIHF. CDR3 nucleotide sequence: TGTGCCATCAGCGGTAGGGCCGATTCTATCCACTTT.

The rearrangement joins TRBV2 to TRBJ1-1; D call uncertain. Germline values: CDR1 SNHLY, CDR2 FYNNEI. The CDR3 spans 15 residues. Between the trimmed V and J ends, which lost 5 bases and 1 base, there was a span of 14 bases. The CDR3 protein is CASSNPRTANTEAFF. The CDR3 DNA reads as TGTGCCAGCAGTAACCCCCGGACGGCGAACACTGAAGCTTTCTTT.

The J gene is TRBJ2-7, the V gene TRBV7-2, with D possibly being TRBD2 (5 bases). Trimming took 3 bases from V and 5 from J, leaving 11 bases between them. This CDR3 is built from 13 residues. Per germline, CDR1 SGHTA and CDR2 FQGNSA. CDR3 coding DNA: TGTGCCAGCAGCTTTGTTCTCGGGGACGAGCAGTACTTC. It specifies CASSFVLGDEQYF.

This clonotype was seen only a few times. The gene calls are TRBV6-1 and TRBJ1-1; D is undetermined. The ends were cut back, 3 bases at V and 1 base at J, with 6 bases in the middle. Germline CDR1 and CDR2: MNHNS and SASEGT. The CDR3 extends over 13 amino acids. This chain's CDR3 is CASSDFGNTEAFF. The CDR3 DNA reads as TGTGCCAGCAGTGATTTTGGGAACACTGAAGCTTTCTTT.